This TCR beta chain was documented in a study of T-cell memory formation after mild COVID-19. The study's findings and limits: A subset of responding clones appeared in pre-infection memory, suggesting cross-reactive memory joined. The authors did not confirm SARS-CoV-2 specificity of second-wave clones peaking day 37. CD4/CD8 balance characterized clones contracting day 15 to 85, and CD4+ skew characterized later expanders.

cDNA libraries for TCR alpha and TCR beta, carrying sample barcodes and UMIs, came from 5'RACE with constant-segment primers. TCRdb re-derived calls from the 5' RACE reads in MiXCR, one entry per CDR3 protein. The data show about 200,000 distinct CDR3 sequences, about 9.2% seen once. For this clonotype: Its antigen remains unknown.

Germline V gene sequence: CDR1 SGHAT, CDR2 FQNNGV. This CDR3 comprises 15 residues. Between the trimmed V and J ends, which lost 5 bases and 0 bases, there was a span of 13 bases. This clonotype was sampled from a man aged 18 to 29 who had mild COVID-19 (a few samples of this study predate the infection). Cell type and time point are not known. The chain couples TRBV11-2 to TRBJ1-1; D not certain. The sequencing sample was made of PBMCs or a T cell subset sorted from them (not recorded which). CDR3 sequence: CASSRQKAMNTEAFF. The CDR3 DNA follows: TGTGCCAGCAGCCGACAAAAGGCTATGAACACTGAAGCTTTCTTT.